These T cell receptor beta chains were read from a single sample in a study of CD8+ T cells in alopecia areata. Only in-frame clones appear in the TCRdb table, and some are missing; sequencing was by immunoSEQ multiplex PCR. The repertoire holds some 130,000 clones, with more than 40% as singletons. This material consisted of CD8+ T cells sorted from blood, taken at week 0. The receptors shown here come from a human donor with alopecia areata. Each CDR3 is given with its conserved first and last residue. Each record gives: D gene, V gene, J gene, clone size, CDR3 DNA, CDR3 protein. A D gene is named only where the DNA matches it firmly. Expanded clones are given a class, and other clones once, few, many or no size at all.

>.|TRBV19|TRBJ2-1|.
TGTGCCAGTAGTATGGCAGCTGGCAATGAGCAGTTCTTC
CASSMAAGNEQFF
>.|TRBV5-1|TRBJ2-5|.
TGCGCCAGCAGCTTGGACCCCGACCAAGAGACCCAGTACTTC
CASSLDPDQETQYF
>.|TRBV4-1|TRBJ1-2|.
TGCGCCAGCAGCCAAAACAACGGGGGCCCCTATGGCTACACCTTC
CASSQNNGGPYGYTF
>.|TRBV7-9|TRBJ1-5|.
TGTGCCAGCAGCCAACTCGGGGAAAGGGATCAGCCCCAGCATTTT
CASSQLGERDQPQHF
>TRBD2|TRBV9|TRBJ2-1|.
TGTGCCAGCACCCTCGAAGCGGGGGGATCCAATGAGCAGTTCTTC
CASTLEAGGSNEQFF
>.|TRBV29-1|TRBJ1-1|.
TGCAGCGTTGAACCACCCCTTGGGGACACAACGTATGGAACTGAAGCTTTCTTT
CSVEPPLGDTTYGTEAFF
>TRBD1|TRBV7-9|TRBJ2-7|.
TGTGCCAGCAGCTCAACAGGGGGATCTCCTTACGAGCAGTACTTC
CASSSTGGSPYEQYF
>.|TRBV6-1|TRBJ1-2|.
TGTGCCAGCAGTGAAGGAGGGATACACTATGGCTACACCTTC
CASSEGGIHYGYTF
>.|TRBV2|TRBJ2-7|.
TGTGCCAGCAGAGGGGATGGATACGAGCAGTACTTC
CASRGDGYEQYF
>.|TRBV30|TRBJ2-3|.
TGTGCCTGGAGTGAGGTTATACGCACAGATACGCAGTATTTT
CAWSEVIRTDTQYF
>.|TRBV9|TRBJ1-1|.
TGTGCCAGCAGCGTAGGCGGGAGAACTGAAGCTTTCTTT
CASSVGGRTEAFF
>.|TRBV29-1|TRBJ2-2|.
TGCAGCGTTCCTTACGGGAAAGGGGAGCTGTTTTTT
CSVPYGKGELFF
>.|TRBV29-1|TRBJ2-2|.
TGCAGCGTTGAATGGGGCGGGCTTAACACCGGGGAGCTGTTTTTT
CSVEWGGLNTGELFF
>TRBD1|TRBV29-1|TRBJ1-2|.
TGCAGCGTTGGGGTCCGGACAGGGCTCTATGGCTACACCTTC
CSVGVRTGLYGYTF
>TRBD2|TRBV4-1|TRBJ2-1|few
TGCGCCAGCAGCCAAGCTGGGGGCGGGGGGGCGGATAATGAGCAGTTCTTC
CASSQAGGGGADNEQFF
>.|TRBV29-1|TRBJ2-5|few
TGCAGCGTTCAGGGCGGGGAGAGGGAGACCCAGTACTTC
CSVQGGERETQYF
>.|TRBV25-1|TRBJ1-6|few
TGTGCCAGTACCTCCGTGGACACCAATTCACCCCTCCACTTT
CASTSVDTNSPLHF
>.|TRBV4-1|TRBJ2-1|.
TGCGCCAGCAGCCAAGCGGGCATCAATGAGCAGTTCTTC
CASSQAGINEQFF
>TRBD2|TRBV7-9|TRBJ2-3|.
TGTGCCAGCAGCTTACTAGCGGGGATCACAGATACGCAGTATTTT
CASSLLAGITDTQYF
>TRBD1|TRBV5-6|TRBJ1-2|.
TGTGCCAGCATCCATGGACAGGGGTCCTACTATGGCTACACCTTC
CASIHGQGSYYGYTF
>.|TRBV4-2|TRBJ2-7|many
TGTGCCAGCAGCCCCTGGGGCGGTGATACCTCCTACGAGCAGTACTTC
CASSPWGGDTSYEQYF
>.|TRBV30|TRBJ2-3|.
TGTGCCTGGAGTGTAATGCGGACAGATACGCAGTATTTT
CAWSVMRTDTQYF
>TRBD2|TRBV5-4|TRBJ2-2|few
TGTGCCAGCAGCTTGAGAAGCGGGGGGGCGAACACCGGGGAGCTGTTTTTT
CASSLRSGGANTGELFF
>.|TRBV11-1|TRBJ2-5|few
TGTGCCAGCAGCTTAGAGAACCAAGAGACCCAGTACTTC
CASSLENQETQYF
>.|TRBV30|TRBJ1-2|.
TGTGCCTGGAGTGTGGGCCGGGACGGCTACACCTTC
CAWSVGRDGYTF
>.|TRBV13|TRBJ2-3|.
TGTGCCAGCAGCTTACAGGGATCCCCAGATACGCAGTATTTT
CASSLQGSPDTQYF
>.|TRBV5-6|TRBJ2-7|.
TGTGCCAGCAGCTTGGGCGGGGTGGACGAGCAGTACTTC
CASSLGGVDEQYF
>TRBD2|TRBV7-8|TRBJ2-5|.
TGTGCCAGCAGCTCTTGGACTAGCGGGGGGTCCCAAGAGACCCAGTACTTC
CASSSWTSGGSQETQYF
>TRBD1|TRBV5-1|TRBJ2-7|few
TGCGCCAGCAGCGTGACGACAGGGTACGAGCAGTACTTC
CASSVTTGYEQYF
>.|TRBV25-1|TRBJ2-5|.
TGTGCCAGCAGTATCGCTGAGACAGAAGAGACCCAGTACTTC
CASSIAETEETQYF
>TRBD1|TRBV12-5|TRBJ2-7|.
TGTGCTAGTGGTTCCGGACAGGGAACCTACGAGCAGTACTTC
CASGSGQGTYEQYF
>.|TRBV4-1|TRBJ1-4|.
TGCGCCAGCAGCCCGCAGGCCTGGGGGGCGACTAATGAAAAACTGTTTTTT
CASSPQAWGATNEKLFF
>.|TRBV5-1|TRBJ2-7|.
TGCGCCAGCCGTGGGCTCCGCTCCTACGAGCAGTACTTC
CASRGLRSYEQYF
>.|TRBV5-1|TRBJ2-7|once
TGCGCCAGCAGCCCGGACCCGGCGGGCGAGCAGTACTTC
CASSPDPAGEQYF
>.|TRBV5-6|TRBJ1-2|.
TGTGCCAGCAGCTTGTGGGGGGAAGGCTACACCTTC
CASSLWGEGYTF
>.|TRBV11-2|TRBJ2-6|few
TGTGCCAGCAGCTATCCACTCGGTGGGGCCAACGTCCTGACTTTC
CASSYPLGGANVLTF
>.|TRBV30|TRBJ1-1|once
TGTGCCTGGAGTGTCGGGATGACTGAAGCTTTCTTT
CAWSVGMTEAFF
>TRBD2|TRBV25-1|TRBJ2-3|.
TGTGCCAGCAGTGAAATCGGGGGGGAGATGCAGTATTTT
CASSEIGGEMQYF
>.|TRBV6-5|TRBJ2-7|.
TGTGCCAGCAGTTACGGGGAAGGGGAGCAGTACTTC
CASSYGEGEQYF
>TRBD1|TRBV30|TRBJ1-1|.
TGTGCCTGGAGTCAACAGGGGGACACTGAAGCTTTCTTT
CAWSQQGDTEAFF
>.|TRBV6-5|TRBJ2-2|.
TGTGCCAGCTGCGGGCCCACCGGGGAGCTGTTTTTT
CASCGPTGELFF
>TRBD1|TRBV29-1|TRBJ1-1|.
TGCAGCGTTGTAGGAGGGGGCGCGGCCACTGAAGCTTTCTTT
CSVVGGGAATEAFF
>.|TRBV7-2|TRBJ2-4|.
TGTGCCAGCAGCTTACTGGGATGGAGAGGGAGCCAAAACATTCAGTACTTC
CASSLLGWRGSQNIQYF